The rows below give T cell receptor beta chains drawn from one sample of a study of cytomegalovirus exposure and HLA in healthy donors. TCRdb's copy holds only in-frame clones and misses some; the assay was immunoSEQ multiplex PCR. Among roughly 110,000 clones, about four fifths were seen once, and the ten largest hold approximately 2.7%. The sequenced material came from PBMCs. These receptors were collected from a woman aged 18-29 years in good health and CMV-seronegative. CDR3s include the opening cysteine and the closing phenylalanine or tryptophan. D genes are given only for firm matches. Clone size is shown for a subset of rows, as once, few, many or a class of expanded clone.

j_gene | abundance | d_gene | v_gene | CDR3nt | CDR3aa
TRBJ1-5 | NA | TRBD1 | TRBV19 | TGTGCCAGTAGTCCAACAGGGGTCGGGCCCCAGCATTTT | CASSPTGVGPQHF
TRBJ1-5 | NA | TRBD1 | TRBV27 | TGTGCCAGCAGTCCGTCGGTTGGGACAGCCACCAATCAGCCCCAGCATTTT | CASSPSVGTATNQPQHF
TRBJ2-1 | NA | TRBD2 | TRBV7-8 | TGTGCCAGCAGCCGGAGGGAGGGGCCCAATGAGCAGTTCTTC | CASSRREGPNEQFF
TRBJ2-7 | NA | NA | TRBV6-5 | TGTGCCAGCAGTTTACAGGTCGGGGGCTACGAGCAGTACTTC | CASSLQVGGYEQYF
TRBJ1-1 | NA | NA | TRBV5-6 | TGTGCCAGCAGCTTGGCAGGCGGGGGAAGGGAAGCTTTCTTT | CASSLAGGGREAFF
TRBJ1-5 | NA | NA | TRBV27 | TGTGCCAGCAGTTTATTCAGGGAACAGCCCCAGCATTTT | CASSLFREQPQHF
TRBJ2-2 | NA | NA | TRBV6-1 | TGTGCCAGCAGTGTTGAGACAGGGAACACCGGGGAGCTGTTTTTT | CASSVETGNTGELFF
TRBJ2-2 | NA | TRBD1 | TRBV27 | TGTGCCAGCAGTTTAAACCCGGGACAGGGGGCTTATGCCGGGGAGCTGTTTTTT | CASSLNPGQGAYAGELFF
TRBJ2-3 | NA | TRBD2 | TRBV19 | TGTGCCAGTAGTACGACACTAGCGGGGGGAACAGATACGCAGTATTTT | CASSTTLAGGTDTQYF
TRBJ2-3 | once | TRBD2 | TRBV7-9 | TGTGCCAGCAGGTCTATTGCCGGGACTAGCGGCACAGATACGCAGTATTTT | CASRSIAGTSGTDTQYF
TRBJ1-5 | NA | TRBD1 | TRBV19 | TGTGCCAGTAGGGGACAGGGGAACAATCAGCCCCAGCATTTT | CASRGQGNNQPQHF
TRBJ1-5 | NA | TRBD1 | TRBV30 | TGTGCCTGGAGTGGGACAGGTAGCAATCAGCCCCAGCATTTT | CAWSGTGSNQPQHF
TRBJ2-3 | NA | NA | TRBV19 | TGTGCCAGTAGTACCCTGCGTGGTCGGACAGATACGCAGTATTTT | CASSTLRGRTDTQYF
TRBJ1-1 | NA | NA | TRBV28 | TGTGCCAGCAGAGGTTTCGGGATGAACACTGAAGCTTTCTTT | CASRGFGMNTEAFF
TRBJ1-6 | NA | NA | TRBV10-3 | TGTGCCATCAGCGACAATCAGAACTCCTATAATTCACCCCTCCACTTT | CAISDNQNSYNSPLHF
TRBJ2-7 | NA | NA | TRBV13 | TGTGCCAGCAGCAGTCTCTACTCAAACTCCTACGAGCAGTACTTC | CASSSLYSNSYEQYF
TRBJ1-2 | NA | TRBD1 | TRBV29-1 | TGCAGCGTTGAAAAGGGAGGGACAGGGGTTGGCTACACCTTC | CSVEKGGTGVGYTF
TRBJ2-2 | NA | TRBD2 | TRBV7-2 | TGTGCCAGCAGCCCTGGACTAGTAGAGGGCGGGGAGCTGTTTTTT | CASSPGLVEGGELFF
TRBJ1-5 | NA | NA | TRBV6-5 | TGTGCCAGCAGTTCCACGGGGGTGTATCAGCCCCAGCATTTT | CASSSTGVYQPQHF
TRBJ2-1 | NA | NA | TRBV2 | TGTGCCAGCAGTGAAGCGCTTCCACGGACTGGCTCCTACAATGAGCAGTTCTTC | CASSEALPRTGSYNEQFF
TRBJ2-1 | NA | NA | TRBV7-8 | TGTGCCAGCAGCTTAGCGCCCCAGGGGCCAATTGGCAATGAGCAGTTCTTC | CASSLAPQGPIGNEQFF
TRBJ1-5 | NA | TRBD1 | TRBV4-1 | TGCGCCAGCAGCATGAGCCAGGGGGTTCAGCCCCAGCATTTT | CASSMSQGVQPQHF
TRBJ1-2 | NA | NA | TRBV18 | TGTGCCAGCTCACCCTCCCTGGAGTATGGCTACACCTTC | CASSPSLEYGYTF
TRBJ2-1 | NA | TRBD2 | TRBV11-3 | TGTGCCAGCAGCTCGCCTACTAGCGGGATCGACAATGAGCAGTTCTTC | CASSSPTSGIDNEQFF
TRBJ1-4 | NA | NA | TRBV7-2 | TGTGCCAGCAGCTCTTTCCAGGGGCGAACTAATGAAAAACTGTTTTTT | CASSSFQGRTNEKLFF
TRBJ1-2 | NA | NA | TRBV19 | TGTGCCAGTAGTATTTGGACAGAAGATGGCTACACCTTC | CASSIWTEDGYTF
TRBJ1-6 | NA | TRBD1 | TRBV5-4 | TGTGCCAGCAGCTTATTGACAGGGGGAGCCTCACCCCTCCACTTT | CASSLLTGGASPLHF
TRBJ1-2 | NA | NA | TRBV7-2 | TGTGCCAGCAGCTTAGAGGCACAGGGCCTTAATGGCTACACCTTC | CASSLEAQGLNGYTF
TRBJ1-1 | once | NA | TRBV29-1 | TGCGGAGCGGGGGACATTGAAGCTTTCTTT | CGAGDIEAFF
TRBJ2-1 | NA | NA | TRBV6-6 | TGTGCCAGCAGCATAGCTGCGAACAATGAGCAGTTCTTC | CASSIAANNEQFF
TRBJ2-2 | NA | NA | TRBV5-1 | TGCGCCAGCAGCTTGGACAGGTACACCGGGGAGCTGTTTTTT | CASSLDRYTGELFF
TRBJ1-2 | NA | NA | TRBV27 | TGTGCCAGCAGTTTCTATAGTTCGGGCTATGGCTACACCTTC | CASSFYSSGYGYTF
TRBJ1-4 | many | TRBD1 | TRBV11-2 | TGTGCCAGCAGCGACCGGGACAGCCCCGCAACTAATGAAAAACTGTTTTTT | CASSDRDSPATNEKLFF
TRBJ1-2 | NA | TRBD1 | TRBV30 | TGTGCCTGGAGTGCAAGATGGACAGGGCAAGATGGCTACACCTTC | CAWSARWTGQDGYTF
TRBJ1-4 | NA | NA | TRBV28 | TGTGCCAGCACCCGGAGGGTGGTATTCACTAATGAAAAACTGTTTTTT | CASTRRVVFTNEKLFF
TRBJ2-7 | NA | TRBD1 | TRBV6-5 | TGTGCCAGCAGGGACCTGGGACAGAGCTCCTACGAGCAGTACTTC | CASRDLGQSSYEQYF
TRBJ2-2 | NA | TRBD1 | TRBV9 | TGTGCCAGCAGTGGGACAGGGTCCACCGGGGAGCTGTTTTTT | CASSGTGSTGELFF
TRBJ2-1 | NA | TRBD1 | TRBV19 | TGTGCCAGTAGTATATTAGGGGGCGGTCCGGGGAATGAGCAGTTCTTC | CASSILGGGPGNEQFF
TRBJ2-5 | NA | NA | TRBV5-6 | TGTGCCAGCAGCCTCCTCGGGGTGGGAGAGACCCAGTACTTC | CASSLLGVGETQYF
TRBJ1-2 | NA | NA | TRBV7-9 | TGTGCCAGCAGCTTATTATCGGACTATGGCTACACCTTC | CASSLLSDYGYTF